The sequence of this T cell receptor (beta chain) was determined in a study of coeliac disease. About the study: Without high-resolution HLA typing, biased TRBV7-2 usage was examined as a proof of principle.

Trimming shortened V by 1 base and J by 7 bases, and 11 bases separated the two germline ends. This CDR3 has 12 residues. CDR1 and CDR2 from the germline V gene are GTSNPN and SVGIG (reference sequence). A remark on this clone: As yet, its antigen is unknown.

Broader study findings: The authors judged this method unsuitable for unbiased gliadin-specific T cell detection. Known gliadin-specific TRB sequences: 9 of 18 coeliac samples, only 1 of 6 controls. Largely private TRB repertoires meant most sequences were sample-unique.

The method was immunoSEQ multiplex PCR; TCRdb's version includes in-frame clones alone and lacks a portion of them. The sample carries approximately 3,100 clones, roughly 70% recorded once. The J gene is TRBJ2-7, the V gene TRBV30; D not resolved. The TCR comes from an elderly man without celiac disease. Sequencing was done on a sample of lymphocytes from the gut lamina propria. The CDR3 bases are TGTGCCTGGAGTGGTTCATTGAGGGAGCAGTACTTC. Encoded protein: CAWSGSLREQYF.